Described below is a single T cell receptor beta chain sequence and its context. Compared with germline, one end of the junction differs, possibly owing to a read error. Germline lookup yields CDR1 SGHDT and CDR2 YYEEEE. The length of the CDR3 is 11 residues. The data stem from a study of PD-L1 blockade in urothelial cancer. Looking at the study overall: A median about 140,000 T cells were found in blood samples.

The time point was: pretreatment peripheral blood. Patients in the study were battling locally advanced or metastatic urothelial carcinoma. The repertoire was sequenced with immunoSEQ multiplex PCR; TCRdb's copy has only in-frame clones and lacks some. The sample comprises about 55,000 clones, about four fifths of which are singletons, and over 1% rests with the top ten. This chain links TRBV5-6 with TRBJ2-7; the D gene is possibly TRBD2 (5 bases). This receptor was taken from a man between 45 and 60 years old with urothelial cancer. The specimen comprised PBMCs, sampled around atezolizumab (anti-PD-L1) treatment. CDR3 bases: TGTGCCAGCAGCTTGTTGGCCGTGCGGGCCTTC. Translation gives CASSLLAVRAF.